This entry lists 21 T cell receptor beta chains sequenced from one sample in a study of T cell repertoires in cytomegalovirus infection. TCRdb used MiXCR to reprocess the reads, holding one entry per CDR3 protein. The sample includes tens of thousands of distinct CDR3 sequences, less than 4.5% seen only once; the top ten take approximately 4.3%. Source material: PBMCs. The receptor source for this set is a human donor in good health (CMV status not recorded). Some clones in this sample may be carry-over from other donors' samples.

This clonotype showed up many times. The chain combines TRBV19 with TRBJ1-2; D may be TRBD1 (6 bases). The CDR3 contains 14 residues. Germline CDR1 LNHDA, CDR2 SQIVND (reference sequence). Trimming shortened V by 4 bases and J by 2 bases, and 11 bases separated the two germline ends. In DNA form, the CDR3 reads TGTGCCAGTAGTACGGGGGCAACCAACTATGGCTACACCTTC. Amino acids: CASSTGATNYGYTF.

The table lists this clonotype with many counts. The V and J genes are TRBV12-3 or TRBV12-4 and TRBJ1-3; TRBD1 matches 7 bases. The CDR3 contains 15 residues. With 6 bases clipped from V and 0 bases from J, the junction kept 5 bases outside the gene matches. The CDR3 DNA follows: TGTGCCAGCAGCACAGGGGAGAGCTCTGGAAACACCATATATTTT. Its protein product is CASSTGESSGNTIYF.

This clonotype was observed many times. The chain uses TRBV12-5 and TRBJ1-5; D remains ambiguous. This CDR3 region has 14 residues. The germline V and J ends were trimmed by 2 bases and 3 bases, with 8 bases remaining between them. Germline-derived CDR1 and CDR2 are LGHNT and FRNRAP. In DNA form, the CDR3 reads TGTGCTAGTGGTTTGATCTTCATCAATCAGCCCCAGCATTTT. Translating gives CASGLIFINQPQHF.

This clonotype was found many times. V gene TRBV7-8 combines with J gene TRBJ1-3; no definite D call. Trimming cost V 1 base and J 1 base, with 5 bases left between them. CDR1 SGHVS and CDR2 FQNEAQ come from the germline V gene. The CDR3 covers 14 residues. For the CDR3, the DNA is TGTGCCAGCAGCTTAGGGGAATCTGGAAACACCATATATTTT. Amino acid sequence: CASSLGESGNTIYF.

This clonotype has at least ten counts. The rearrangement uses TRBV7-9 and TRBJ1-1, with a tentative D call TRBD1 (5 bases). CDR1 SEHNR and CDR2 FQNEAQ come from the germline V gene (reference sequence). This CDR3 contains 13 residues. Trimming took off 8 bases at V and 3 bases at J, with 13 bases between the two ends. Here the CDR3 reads CASARQPDTEAFF. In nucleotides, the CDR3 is TGTGCCAGCGCAAGACAGCCGGACACTGAAGCTTTCTTT.

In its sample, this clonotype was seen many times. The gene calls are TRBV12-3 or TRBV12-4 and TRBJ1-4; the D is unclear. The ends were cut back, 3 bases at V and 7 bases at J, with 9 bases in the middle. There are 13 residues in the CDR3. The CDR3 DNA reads TGTGCCAGCAGTTTCCAGGTGTCTGAAAAACTGTTTTTT. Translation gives CASSFQVSEKLFF.

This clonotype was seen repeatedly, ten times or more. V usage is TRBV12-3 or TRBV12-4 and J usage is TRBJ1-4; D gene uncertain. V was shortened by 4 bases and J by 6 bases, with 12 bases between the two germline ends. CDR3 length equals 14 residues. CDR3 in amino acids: CASSSLMWDEKLFF. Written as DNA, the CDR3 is TGTGCCAGCAGTTCCCTAATGTGGGATGAAAAACTGTTTTTT.

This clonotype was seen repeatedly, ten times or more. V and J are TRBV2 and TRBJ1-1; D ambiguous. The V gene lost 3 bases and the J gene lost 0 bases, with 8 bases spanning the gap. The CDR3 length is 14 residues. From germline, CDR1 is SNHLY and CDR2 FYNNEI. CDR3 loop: CASSEPGVNTEAFF. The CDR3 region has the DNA TGTGCCAGCAGTGAGCCTGGGGTGAACACTGAAGCTTTCTTT.

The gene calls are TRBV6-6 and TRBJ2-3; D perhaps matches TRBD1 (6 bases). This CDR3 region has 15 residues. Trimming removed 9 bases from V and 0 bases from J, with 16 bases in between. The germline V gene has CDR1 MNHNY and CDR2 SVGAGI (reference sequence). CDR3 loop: CASNDRDTSTDTQYF. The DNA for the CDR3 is TGTGCCAGTAATGACCGGGACACCAGCACAGATACGCAGTATTTT.

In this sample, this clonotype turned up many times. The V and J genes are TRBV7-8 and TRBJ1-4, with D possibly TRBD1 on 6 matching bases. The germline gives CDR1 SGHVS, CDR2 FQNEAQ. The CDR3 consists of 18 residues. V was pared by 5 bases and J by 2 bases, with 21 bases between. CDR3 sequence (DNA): TGTGCCAGCAGCCGTCGACGAGACAATAGGGGGACTAATGAAAAACTGTTTTTT. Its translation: CASSRRRDNRGTNEKLFF. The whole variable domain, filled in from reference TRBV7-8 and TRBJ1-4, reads GAGVSQSPRYKVAKRGQDVALRCDPISGHVSLFWYQQALGQGPEFLTYFQNEAQLDKSGLPSDRFFAERPEGSVSTLKIQRTQQEDSAVYLCASSRRRDNRGTNEKLFFGSGTQLSVL.

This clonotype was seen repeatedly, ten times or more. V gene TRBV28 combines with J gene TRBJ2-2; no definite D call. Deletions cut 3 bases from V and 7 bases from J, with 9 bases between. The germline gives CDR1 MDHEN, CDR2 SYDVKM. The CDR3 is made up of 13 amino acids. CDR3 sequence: CASSFIVIGELFF. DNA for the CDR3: TGTGCCAGCAGTTTCATTGTAATCGGGGAGCTGTTTTTT. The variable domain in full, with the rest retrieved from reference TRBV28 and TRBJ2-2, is DVKVTQSSRYLVKRTGEKVFLECVQDMDHENMFWYRQDPGLGLRLIYFSYDVKMKEKGDIPEGYSVSREKKERFSLILESASTNQTSMYLCASSFIVIGELFFGEGSRLTVL.

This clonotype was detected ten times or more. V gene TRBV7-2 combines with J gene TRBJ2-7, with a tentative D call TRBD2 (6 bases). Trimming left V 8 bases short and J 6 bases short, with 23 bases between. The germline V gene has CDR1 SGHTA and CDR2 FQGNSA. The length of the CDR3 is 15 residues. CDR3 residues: CASAWTGRGSIEQYF. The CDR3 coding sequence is TGTGCCAGCGCTTGGACGGGCCGGGGGAGCATCGAGCAGTACTTC. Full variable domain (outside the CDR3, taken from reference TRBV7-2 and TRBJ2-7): GAGVSQSPSNKVTEKGKDVELRCDPISGHTALYWYRQSLGQGLEFLIYFQGNSAPDKSGLPSDRFSAERTGGSVSTLTIQRTQQEDSAVYLCASAWTGRGSIEQYFGPGTRLTVT.

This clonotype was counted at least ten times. The CDR3 loop is CATRSRGQETQYF. For the CDR3, the DNA is TGTGCCACCAGGTCCCGGGGCCAAGAGACCCAGTACTTC. The chain combines TRBV24-1 with TRBJ2-5; tentative D call: TRBD2 (5 bases). The CDR3 runs 13 residues. Trimming pared 7 bases from V and 1 base from J, leaving 9 bases between. The germline gives CDR1 KGHDR, CDR2 SFDVKD.

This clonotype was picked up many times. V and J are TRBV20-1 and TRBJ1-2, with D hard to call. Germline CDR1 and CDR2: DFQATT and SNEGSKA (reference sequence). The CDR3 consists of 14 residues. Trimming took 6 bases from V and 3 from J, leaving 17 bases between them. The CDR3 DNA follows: TGCAGTGCCCCACCGGTGGGGTTAGACTATGGCTACACCTTC. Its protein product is CSAPPVGLDYGYTF.

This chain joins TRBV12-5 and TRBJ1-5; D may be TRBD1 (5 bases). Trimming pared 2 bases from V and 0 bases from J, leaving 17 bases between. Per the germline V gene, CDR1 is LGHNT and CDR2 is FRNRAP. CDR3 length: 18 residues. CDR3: CASGLKISGLDSNQPQHF. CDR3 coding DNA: TGTGCTAGTGGTTTGAAGATCTCAGGGCTCGATAGCAATCAGCCCCAGCATTTT.

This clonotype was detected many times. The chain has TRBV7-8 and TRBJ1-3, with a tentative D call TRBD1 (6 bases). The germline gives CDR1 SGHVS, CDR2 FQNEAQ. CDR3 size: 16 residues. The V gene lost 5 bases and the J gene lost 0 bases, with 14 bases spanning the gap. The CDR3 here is CASSTDRLLSGNTIYF. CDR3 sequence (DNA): TGTGCCAGCAGCACCGACAGGCTTCTCTCTGGAAACACCATATATTTT.

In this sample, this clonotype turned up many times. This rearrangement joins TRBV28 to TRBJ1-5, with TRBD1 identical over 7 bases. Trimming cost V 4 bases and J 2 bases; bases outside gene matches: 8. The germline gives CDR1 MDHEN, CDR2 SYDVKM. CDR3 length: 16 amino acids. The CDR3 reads CASSSQGGPGNQPQHF. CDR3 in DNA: TGTGCCAGCAGTTCCCAGGGGGGGCCGGGCAATCAGCCCCAGCATTTT.

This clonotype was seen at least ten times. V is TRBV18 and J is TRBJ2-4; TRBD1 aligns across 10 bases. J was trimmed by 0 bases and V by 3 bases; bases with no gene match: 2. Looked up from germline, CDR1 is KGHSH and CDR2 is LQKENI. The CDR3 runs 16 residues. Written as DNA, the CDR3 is TGTGCCAGCTCACCGGGACAGGGGCTAGCCAAAAACATTCAGTACTTC. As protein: CASSPGQGLAKNIQYF.

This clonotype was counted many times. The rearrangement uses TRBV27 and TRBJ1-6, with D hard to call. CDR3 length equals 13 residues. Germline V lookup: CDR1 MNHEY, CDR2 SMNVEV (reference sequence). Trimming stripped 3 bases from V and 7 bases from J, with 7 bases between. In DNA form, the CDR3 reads TGTGCCAGCAGTTTGTCGATCAATTCACCCCTCCACTTT. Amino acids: CASSLSINSPLHF.

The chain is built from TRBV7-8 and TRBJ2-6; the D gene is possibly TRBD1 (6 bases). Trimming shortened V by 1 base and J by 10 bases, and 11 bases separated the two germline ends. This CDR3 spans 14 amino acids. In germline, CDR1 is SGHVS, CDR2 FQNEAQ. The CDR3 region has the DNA TGTGCCAGCAGCTTAGACAGGGATCGTAACGTCCTGACTTTC. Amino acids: CASSLDRDRNVLTF.

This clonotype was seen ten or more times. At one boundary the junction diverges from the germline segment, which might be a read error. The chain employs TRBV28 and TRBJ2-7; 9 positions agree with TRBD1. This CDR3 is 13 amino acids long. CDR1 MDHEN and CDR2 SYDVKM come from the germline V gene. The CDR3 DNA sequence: TGTGCCAGCAGTTTGGGGGACAGGGTATCCTTGGACTTC. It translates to CASSLGDRVSLDF.